This is a list of T cell receptor beta chains from one sample in a study of blood T cell repertoires in COVID-19. Clones were sequenced by immunoSEQ multiplex PCR, and TCRdb holds only the in-frame ones, with some missing. The sample includes approximately 150,000 clones, roughly 80% of them seen just once. Sequenced: peripheral blood. All receptors derive from a man aged 70-80 years who had recovered from COVID-19. Both conserved end residues are part of each CDR3. Each record gives: D gene, V gene, J gene, clone size, CDR3 DNA, CDR3 protein. D genes are given only for firm matches. Where a row states a size, it is once, few, many or the class of an expanded clone; other rows omit it.

>TRBD1|TRBV9|TRBJ2-5|-
TGTGCCAGCAGCGAGGGACGACAGGGGTCAGAGACCCAGTACTTC
CASSEGRQGSETQYF
>-|TRBV29-1|TRBJ2-1|-
TGCAGCGTTGTTGTAGGGGTGAGCTCCTACAATGAGCAGTTCTTC
CSVVVGVSSYNEQFF
>TRBD1|TRBV12-5|TRBJ2-3|-
TGTGCTAGTGGTTTGGCTTCGGACAGGCTTACAGATACGCAGTATTTT
CASGLASDRLTDTQYF
>-|TRBV11-3|TRBJ2-3|-
TGTGCCAGCAGCTTGAGAAGCGGAGGGGAAGATACGCAGTATTTT
CASSLRSGGEDTQYF
>TRBD1|TRBV9|TRBJ1-4|-
TGTGCCAGCAGCGTCCAGGACAGGGGAGGTGAAAAACTGTTTTTT
CASSVQDRGGEKLFF
>TRBD2|TRBV27|TRBJ2-3|-
TGTGCCAGCACCCAATTTCCCGATAGCGGGAAAAGCACAGATACGCAGTATTTT
CASTQFPDSGKSTDTQYF
>TRBD2|TRBV29-1|TRBJ2-2|-
TGCAGCGGCGGGGGGAGGGTATACGCCGGGGAGCTGTTTTTT
CSGGGRVYAGELFF
>TRBD2|TRBV5-1|TRBJ2-3|-
TGCGCCAGCAGCGAAGGGACTAGCGGGACCACAGATACGCAGTATTTT
CASSEGTSGTTDTQYF
>-|TRBV9|TRBJ1-2|-
TGTGCCAGCAGCCCTAGTGCAGTTCTTAACTATGGCTACACCTTC
CASSPSAVLNYGYTF
>TRBD1|TRBV30|TRBJ2-7|once
TGTGCCTGGTCCGATGGACAGGGGACTCCAACGAGGCAGTACTTC
CAWSDGQGTPTRQYF
>TRBD2|TRBV11-2|TRBJ2-7|-
TGTGCCAGCAGCTTAGAAATACTAGCGGGAGGGATCTCCTACGAGCAGTACTTC
CASSLEILAGGISYEQYF
>TRBD2|TRBV11-2|TRBJ2-7|-
TGTGCCAGCAGCTTCACTAGCGGTTCCTACGAGCAGTACTTC
CASSFTSGSYEQYF
>TRBD2|TRBV13|TRBJ2-1|-
TGTGCCAGCAGCTTAGGCCTCGGACTAGCGCCCAATGAGCAGTTCTTC
CASSLGLGLAPNEQFF
>TRBD1|TRBV7-6|TRBJ1-1|-
TGTGCCAGCAGCTCGACAGGGGGCGTGAACACTGAAGCTTTCTTT
CASSSTGGVNTEAFF
>-|TRBV11-2|TRBJ2-2|-
TGTGCCAGCAGCTTCAGTGGCCTCACCGGGGAGCTGTTTTTT
CASSFSGLTGELFF
>-|TRBV9|TRBJ2-1|-
TGTGCCAGCAGCCCGGGTAGGATGTCCGGGGAGCAGTTCTTC
CASSPGRMSGEQFF